A selection of T cell receptor beta chains follows, all from one sample in a study of T cells after yellow fever vaccination. TCRdb fed the 5' RACE reads into MiXCR, producing one record per CDR3 protein. This table has fewer than 650,000 distinct CDR3 sequences, 21% appearing once. Sequenced here: PBMCs, sampled around 3 weeks after the first yellow fever vaccination. The origin of the receptors is a man aged 18 to 35 who received the YFV17D yellow fever vaccine. CDR3s include the opening cysteine and the closing phenylalanine or tryptophan. D genes are given only for firm matches. Size tells how often a clone was seen (once, few, many) or the class of an expanded clone, and some rows leave it out.

V: TRBV21-1
size: NA
D: NA
J: TRBJ2-5
CDR3: CASRQGEETQYF
DNA: TGTGCCAGTCGACAGGGTGAAGAGACCCAGTACTTC

V: TRBV10-3
size: NA
D: TRBD1
J: TRBJ1-5
CDR3: CTIIVDREGQPQHF
DNA: TGTACCATCATTGTGGACAGGGAGGGCCAGCCCCAGCATTTT

V: TRBV5-1
size: few
D: TRBD2
J: TRBJ2-3
CDR3: CASRWTGGRTDTQYF
DNA: TGCGCCAGCAGATGGACGGGGGGGCGCACAGATACGCAGTATTTT

V: TRBV12-3/TRBV12-4
size: few
D: TRBD2
J: TRBJ2-5
CDR3: CASSPLARIAQYF
DNA: TGTGCCAGCAGCCCACTAGCGCGTATTGCCCAGTACTTC

V: TRBV12-3/TRBV12-4
size: NA
D: NA
J: TRBJ1-6
CDR3: CASSVVGVFSLHF
DNA: TGTGCCAGCAGCGTGGTAGGGGTCTTTTCCCTCCACTTT

V: TRBV4-3
size: few
D: TRBD2
J: TRBJ2-3
CDR3: CASSQAWGGYTQYF
DNA: TGCGCCAGCAGCCAGGCCTGGGGGGGGTATACGCAGTATTTT

V: TRBV29-1
size: NA
D: NA
J: TRBJ1-1
CDR3: CSVGVFENTEAFF
DNA: TGCAGCGTTGGGGTTTTTGAGAACACTGAAGCTTTCTTT

V: TRBV30
size: few
D: NA
J: TRBJ2-6
CDR3: CAWQGLSGANVLTF
DNA: TGTGCCTGGCAGGGCCTCTCTGGGGCCAACGTCCTGACTTTC

V: TRBV10-3
size: NA
D: NA
J: TRBJ2-7
CDR3: CAISDPRGEQYF
DNA: TGTGCCATCAGTGATCCCAGGGGCGAGCAGTACTTC

V: TRBV6-4
size: many
D: NA
J: TRBJ2-2
CDR3: CASSDSDTGELFF
DNA: TGCGCCAGCAGCGACAGTGACACCGGGGAGCTGTTTTTT

V: TRBV5-5
size: few
D: NA
J: TRBJ2-7
CDR3: CASSLEGVSYEQYF
DNA: TGTGCCAGCAGCTTGGAAGGCGTCTCCTACGAGCAGTACTTC

V: TRBV15
size: NA
D: TRBD1
J: TRBJ2-3
CDR3: CATSRDFSGGRTQYF
DNA: TGTGCCACCAGCAGAGATTTTTCAGGGGGTCGTACGCAGTATTTT

V: TRBV6-2/TRBV6-3
size: NA
D: NA
J: TRBJ1-1
CDR3: CASSYQRQNTEAFF
DNA: TGTGCCAGCAGTTACCAGAGACAGAACACTGAAGCTTTCTTT

V: TRBV7-9
size: few
D: NA
J: TRBJ2-5
CDR3: CASGFETQYF
DNA: TGTGCGTCAGGATTCGAGACCCAGTACTTC

V: TRBV6-5
size: few
D: NA
J: TRBJ1-1
CDR3: CASSPHGVGAALDFF
DNA: TGTGCCAGCAGCCCTCACGGGGTAGGGGCGGCTTTGGATTTCTTT

V: TRBV10-3
size: NA
D: NA
J: TRBJ2-1
CDR3: CAISPVPGSYNEQFF
DNA: TGTGCCATCTCACCCGTCCCCGGCTCCTACAATGAGCAGTTCTTC

V: TRBV12-3/TRBV12-4
size: NA
D: TRBD1
J: TRBJ1-2
CDR3: CASRHPGQGNYGYTF
DNA: TGTGCCAGCAGACACCCGGGACAGGGGAACTATGGCTACACCTTC

V: TRBV2
size: NA
D: NA
J: TRBJ2-7
CDR3: CASSAGESTEQYF
DNA: TGTGCCAGCTCTGCTGGGGAGTCGACCGAGCAGTACTTC

V: TRBV28
size: NA
D: TRBD2
J: TRBJ2-5
CDR3: CASSLVTAGGETQYF
DNA: TGTGCCAGCAGTTTGGTGACCGCGGGGGGGGAGACCCAGTACTTC

V: TRBV27
size: few
D: TRBD1
J: TRBJ1-6
CDR3: CASSPKTGGIDSPLHF
DNA: TGTGCCAGCAGTCCCAAGACAGGGGGCATCGATTCACCCCTCCACTTT

V: TRBV7-2
size: NA
D: TRBD2
J: TRBJ2-2
CDR3: CASSLRTSEGPGELFF
DNA: TGTGCCAGCAGCTTAAGGACTAGCGAGGGACCCGGGGAGCTGTTTTTT

V: TRBV4-3
size: NA
D: NA
J: TRBJ1-2
CDR3: CASSQVAGTGYTF
DNA: TGCGCCAGCAGCCAAGTGGCTGGGACCGGCTACACCTTC

V: TRBV2
size: NA
D: TRBD1
J: TRBJ2-2
CDR3: CASSVDRAGELFF
DNA: TGTGCCAGCAGCGTTGACAGGGCCGGGGAGCTGTTTTTT

V: TRBV5-1
size: few
D: TRBD2
J: TRBJ2-3
CDR3: CASHAGLAGGDTQYF
DNA: TGCGCCAGCCACGCCGGACTAGCGGGGGGTGATACGCAGTATTTT

V: TRBV12-3/TRBV12-4
size: NA
D: NA
J: TRBJ1-6
CDR3: CASGAERDYNSPLHF
DNA: TGTGCCAGCGGGGCCGAGAGGGACTATAATTCACCCCTCCACTTT

V: TRBV7-9
size: few
D: TRBD2
J: TRBJ2-3
CDR3: CASSFLLAGFRGDTQYF
DNA: TGTGCCAGCAGCTTTCTCCTAGCGGGTTTTCGGGGTGATACGCAGTATTTT

V: TRBV7-2
size: NA
D: TRBD2
J: TRBJ2-1
CDR3: CASSLVAGNNEQFF
DNA: TGTGCCAGCAGCTTAGTAGCGGGTAACAATGAGCAGTTCTTC

V: TRBV12-3/TRBV12-4
size: NA
D: NA
J: TRBJ2-5
CDR3: CASRDTGSQETQYF
DNA: TGTGCCAGCAGAGACACAGGGAGCCAAGAGACCCAGTACTTC

V: TRBV11-3
size: NA
D: TRBD2
J: TRBJ2-1
CDR3: CASSLDLLASSYNEQFF
DNA: TGTGCCAGCAGCTTAGATCTACTAGCGAGCTCCTACAATGAGCAGTTCTTC

V: TRBV4-3
size: NA
D: TRBD1
J: TRBJ1-1
CDR3: CASRYRGGGNTEAFF
DNA: TGCGCCAGCAGATACAGGGGCGGTGGGAACACTGAAGCTTTCTTT

V: TRBV5-1
size: NA
D: TRBD1
J: TRBJ2-7
CDR3: CASRRTGTYEQYF
DNA: TGTGCCAGCAGGAGGACAGGGACCTACGAGCAGTACTTC

V: TRBV4-2
size: many
D: TRBD2
J: TRBJ2-1
CDR3: CASSQERGGYNEQFF
DNA: TGTGCCAGCAGCCAAGAGCGGGGGGGCTACAATGAGCAGTTCTTC

V: TRBV30
size: NA
D: NA
J: TRBJ1-2
CDR3: CAWSDNYGYTF
DNA: TGTGCCTGGAGTGATAACTATGGCTACACCTTC

V: TRBV12-3/TRBV12-4
size: NA
D: NA
J: TRBJ2-3
CDR3: CASRQSGDTQYF
DNA: TGTGCCAGCAGGCAAAGTGGAGATACGCAGTATTTT

V: TRBV5-1
size: NA
D: NA
J: TRBJ2-1
CDR3: CASSPTHYNEQFF
DNA: TGCGCCAGCAGCCCTACTCACTACAATGAGCAGTTCTTC

V: TRBV7-8
size: NA
D: NA
J: TRBJ2-5
CDR3: CASSLVGSGYQETQYF
DNA: TGTGCCAGCAGCTTAGTAGGTTCAGGGTACCAAGAGACCCAGTACTTC

V: TRBV12-5
size: NA
D: NA
J: TRBJ2-7
CDR3: CATKGQGQPYEQYF
DNA: TGTGCTACTAAGGGCCAGGGCCAACCCTACGAGCAGTACTTC

V: TRBV20-1
size: few
D: NA
J: TRBJ2-7
CDR3: CSARDLLGEPSEQYF
DNA: TGCAGTGCTAGAGATCTTCTGGGAGAACCTTCCGAGCAGTACTTC

V: TRBV7-2
size: few
D: TRBD1
J: TRBJ2-3
CDR3: CASSLLRTGEDTQYF
DNA: TGTGCCAGCAGCTTACTAAGGACAGGGGAAGATACGCAGTATTTT

V: TRBV4-1
size: few
D: TRBD1
J: TRBJ2-7
CDR3: CASSQAGGYLSEQYF
DNA: TGCGCCAGCAGCCAAGCAGGGGGCTACCTGTCCGAGCAGTACTTC

V: TRBV28
size: few
D: NA
J: TRBJ1-4
CDR3: CASSPETTNEKLFF
DNA: TGTGCCAGCAGTCCGGAAACAACTAATGAAAAACTGTTTTTT

V: TRBV7-2
size: NA
D: TRBD2
J: TRBJ2-3
CDR3: CASSFIGNRGGSDTQYF
DNA: TGTGCCAGCAGCTTCATCGGTAACCGGGGGGGCTCAGATACGCAGTATTTT